Following are 27 T cell receptor beta chains from one sample sequenced in a study of T cell responses to AZD1222 COVID-19 vaccine. Some clones are missing from TCRdb's copy, which holds only in-frame ones; the method was immunoSEQ multiplex PCR. The sample yields just over 90,000 clones, 80% to 90% seen once. The sample was peripheral blood, taken 28 days after the second AZD1222 dose. The receptor set was obtained from an adult who received the AZD1222 COVID-19 vaccine.

This chain connects TRBV12-5 to TRBJ1-4, with D possibly matching TRBD1 (6 bases). V shed 6 bases and J shed 6 bases, with 14 bases lying between them. This CDR3 region has 14 residues. Per the germline V gene, CDR1 is LGHNT and CDR2 is FRNRAP. The CDR3 region has the DNA TGTGCTAGTGGATCCACAGGGAAAGATGAAAAACTGTTTTTT. Translating gives CASGSTGKDEKLFF.

The genes are TRBV6-1 and TRBJ1-5; no clear D. The CDR3 sequence is 14 residues long. Deletions cut 3 bases from V and 3 bases from J, with 9 bases between. Germline CDR1 MNHNS, CDR2 SASEGT. Here the CDR3 reads CASSDLGYNQPQHF. The CDR3 DNA reads TGTGCCAGCAGTGATTTGGGGTACAATCAGCCCCAGCATTTT.

The chain has TRBV11-2 and TRBJ1-6, with 8 nucleotides matching TRBD1. With 5 bases clipped from V and 7 bases from J, the junction kept 7 bases outside the gene matches. This CDR3 has 15 residues. The V gene's germline CDR1 is SGHAT and CDR2 FQNNGV. For the CDR3, the DNA is TGTGCCAGCAGCCGATCGGACAGGGACAATTCACCCCTCCACTTT. It translates to CASSRSDRDNSPLHF.

The chain employs TRBV27 and TRBJ1-2; 7 bases map to TRBD1. The CDR3 is made up of 15 amino acids. Trimming removed 2 bases from V and 0 bases from J; junction bases left unmatched: 3. From germline, CDR1 is MNHEY and CDR2 SMNVEV (reference sequence). The CDR3 reads CASSLKGGANYGYTF. The CDR3 region has the DNA TGTGCCAGCAGTTTAAAAGGGGGCGCTAACTATGGCTACACCTTC.

This rearrangement joins TRBV4-2 to TRBJ2-1, with 9 bases that match TRBD2. V was clipped by 2 bases and J by 0 bases; unmatched bases: 2. The CDR3 runs 16 residues. The germline gives CDR1 LGHNA, CDR2 YNFKEQ. The CDR3 loop is CASSQRGGASYNEQFF. DNA for the CDR3: TGTGCCAGCAGCCAACGCGGGGGGGCCTCCTACAATGAGCAGTTCTTC.

The V gene is TRBV30, the J gene TRBJ1-6; D unclear. The germline V gene encodes CDR1 GTSNPN and CDR2 SVGIG (reference sequence). The V end lost 4 bases, the J end lost 7 bases, and 8 bases lay between the germline ends. The CDR3 has 12 residues. DNA of the CDR3: TGTGCCTGGACAGCATCCAATTCACCCCTCCACTTT. Amino acid sequence: CAWTASNSPLHF.

The chain combines TRBV5-1 with TRBJ2-2; no definite D call. V lost 0 bases to trimming and J lost 4 bases, with 10 bases between them. The CDR3 length is 15 residues. The V gene's germline CDR1 is SGHRS and CDR2 YFSETQ. This CDR3 reads CASSLARMGTGELFF. The CDR3 bases are TGCGCCAGCAGCTTGGCACGTATGGGCACCGGGGAGCTGTTTTTT.

The J gene is TRBJ1-1, the V gene TRBV12-5, with D uncertain. Trimming took 2 bases from V and 6 from J, leaving 10 bases between them. The CDR3 sequence is 13 residues long. In germline, CDR1 is LGHNT, CDR2 FRNRAP. Here the CDR3 reads CASGLSVGAEAFF. In nucleotides, the CDR3 is TGTGCTAGTGGTTTGTCCGTCGGGGCTGAAGCTTTCTTT.

The V and J genes are TRBV3-1 (or the pseudogene TRBV3-2) and TRBJ1-1, with 10 positions matching TRBD1. The CDR3 extends over 15 amino acids. Trimming cost V 4 bases and J 7 bases; bases outside gene matches: 9. Per the germline V gene, CDR1 is LGHDT and CDR2 is YNNKEL (reference sequence). In DNA form, the CDR3 reads TGTGCCAGCAGCCCAGGGACAGGGGTTAATGTTGAAGCTTTCTTT. This translates into CASSPGTGVNVEAFF.

This clone was detected a few times. One junction end disagrees with the germline gene, perhaps due to a read error. CDR3 amino acids: CASSLAGAGIETQYF. The CDR3 DNA reads TGTGCTAGCAGCTTAGCGGGGGCAGGGATAGAGACCCAGTACTTC. V is TRBV7-7 and J is TRBJ2-5; TRBD2 matches at 9 bases. CDR3 size: 15 residues. Germline values: CDR1 SSHAT, CDR2 FNYEAQ (reference sequence).

The chain recombines TRBV6-5 with TRBJ1-6; D may be TRBD1 (5 bases). V lost 6 bases and J lost 10, with 16 bases in between. The CDR3 has 14 residues. Germline lookup yields CDR1 MNHEY and CDR2 SVGAGI. CDR3: CASSPEGESSPLHF. As DNA, the CDR3 is TGTGCCAGCAGCCCCGAAGGGGAAAGCTCACCCCTCCACTTT.

This rearrangement joins TRBV7-8 to TRBJ2-2; 9 bases agree with TRBD1. Germline V gives CDR1 SGHVS, CDR2 FQNEAQ. The V gene end was trimmed by 2 bases and the J gene end by 4 bases; junction bases not matched to a gene: 8. The CDR3 totals 17 residues. CDR3 nucleotides: TGTGCCAGCAGCTTAACAGGGGGCGCCACCGCCACCGGGGAGCTGTTTTTT. This sequence encodes CASSLTGGATATGELFF.

The chain employs TRBV18 and TRBJ1-1, with D unresolved. Germline values: CDR1 KGHSH, CDR2 LQKENI. The CDR3 totals 14 residues. V was clipped by 3 bases and J by 6 bases, with 14 bases between them. In DNA form, the CDR3 reads TGTGCCAGCTCACCGTCGGTTGGAAACGCTGAAGCTTTCTTT. Translation gives CASSPSVGNAEAFF.

The rearrangement joins TRBV6-1 to TRBJ1-1, with unresolved D. Germline-derived CDR1 and CDR2 are MNHNS and SASEGT. Trimming shortened V by 2 bases and J by 7 bases, and 17 bases separated the two germline ends. This CDR3 spans 15 amino acids. In nucleotides, the CDR3 is TGTGCCAGCAGTGAAAATTTGCGTGGGATGGGTGAAGCTTTCTTT. Translating it yields CASSENLRGMGEAFF.

A single count supports this clone. CDR3 sequence reads: CASSYSGREAEAFF. As DNA, the CDR3 is TGTGCCAGCAGTTACTCTGGACGTGAGGCTGAAGCTTTCTTT. The rearrangement links TRBV6-6 to TRBJ1-1; D not certain. The CDR3 spans 14 residues. The V end lost 0 bases, the J end lost 6 bases, and 11 bases lay between the germline ends. CDR1 is MNHNY and CDR2 is SVGAGI in the germline V gene (reference sequence).

This clone was found once. V gene TRBV19 combines with J gene TRBJ1-4, with TRBD1 matching over 9 bases. The CDR3 totals 13 residues. Germline trimming cut 4 bases from V and 7 bases from J; bases unmatched to any gene: 1. In germline, CDR1 is LNHDA, CDR2 SQIVND (reference sequence). The DNA of the CDR3 is TGTGCCAGTAGTAGGGACAGGGTTGAAAAACTGTTTTTT. It translates to CASSRDRVEKLFF.

V gene TRBV6-6 combines with J gene TRBJ1-6, with 8 bases lining up with TRBD1. The germline gives CDR1 MNHNY, CDR2 SVGAGI (reference sequence). This CDR3 comprises 14 residues. V was clipped by 10 bases and J by 9 bases; unmatched bases: 11. CDR3: CATSPDRAGSPLHF. CDR3 in DNA: TGTGCCACCTCCCCGGACAGGGCCGGTTCACCCCTCCACTTT.

The CDR3 region has the DNA TGTGCCAGCAGCCCCGGGAAGGGTCGGGATCAGCCCCAGCATTTT. Protein product: CASSPGKGRDQPQHF. J is TRBJ1-5 and V is TRBV6-5; D gene unclear. V dropped 6 bases and J dropped 5 bases, with 17 bases sitting between them. Germline CDR1 is MNHEY and CDR2 is SVGAGI. The CDR3 is 15 amino acids.

In its sample, this clone was seen a few times. J is TRBJ2-7 and V is TRBV20-1, with D possibly being TRBD1 (6 bases). CDR1 DFQATT and CDR2 SNEGSKA come from the germline V gene (reference sequence). The CDR3 totals 11 residues. Trimming pared 3 bases from V and 5 bases from J, leaving 8 bases between. The CDR3 sequence is CSASRTDEQYF. Written as DNA, the CDR3 is TGCAGTGCTAGTCGGACAGACGAGCAGTACTTC.

The chain uses TRBV5-1 and TRBJ1-5; D not resolved. V was shortened by 2 bases and J by 0 bases, with 9 bases between the two germline ends. This CDR3 has 15 amino acids. Germline values: CDR1 SGHRS, CDR2 YFSETQ. CDR3 region: CASSFDGYSNQPQHF. The DNA of the CDR3 is TGCGCCAGCAGCTTTGACGGATATAGCAATCAGCCCCAGCATTTT.

This clone was counted a single time. The chain uses TRBV10-3 and TRBJ1-1; 7 nucleotides agree with TRBD1. V was pared by 7 bases and J by 0 bases, with 5 bases of the junction left unmatched. From germline, CDR1 is ENHRY and CDR2 SYGVKD. The CDR3 is 14 amino acids. CDR3 residues: CAINQGGVNTEAFF. DNA for the CDR3: TGTGCCATCAATCAGGGGGGGGTGAACACTGAAGCTTTCTTT.

This clone was seen only a few times. This chain links TRBV10-3 with TRBJ1-2; D is uncertain. The CDR3 totals 14 residues. Germline CDR1 and CDR2: ENHRY and SYGVKD. The V and J ends lost 0 bases and 6 bases respectively, with 11 bases between them. This CDR3 reads CAISESAGWDGYTF. CDR3 DNA: TGTGCCATCAGTGAGTCGGCAGGTTGGGATGGCTACACCTTC.

J is TRBJ1-5 and V is TRBV19, with 8 bases matching TRBD1. CDR3 length equals 18 residues. Germline V CDR1 and CDR2: LNHDA, SQIVND (reference sequence). The V and J ends lost 3 bases and 0 bases, in that order; junction bases with no gene match: 10. This CDR3 reads CASSITGGKLNSNQPQHF. For the CDR3, the DNA is TGTGCCAGTAGTATCACAGGGGGGAAATTAAATAGCAATCAGCCCCAGCATTTT.

The chain combines TRBV6-5 with TRBJ1-6, with D unresolved. V lost 7 bases and J lost 8, with 15 bases in between. The CDR3 covers 14 residues. Germline V gene sequence: CDR1 MNHEY, CDR2 SVGAGI. CDR3 nucleotides: TGTGCCAGCATCGGTCGGTTGGGCGATTCACCCCTCCACTTT. Amino acid sequence: CASIGRLGDSPLHF.

V is TRBV11-2 and J is TRBJ1-1, with TRBD1 matching over 9 bases. The CDR3 extends over 15 amino acids. The junction had 5 bases not matched to a gene; V was cut back by 5 bases and J by 1 base. Germline V gene sequence: CDR1 SGHAT, CDR2 FQNNGV. The CDR3 reads CASSPGQGRNTEAFF. The CDR3 region has the DNA TGTGCCAGCAGCCCAGGACAGGGGAGGAACACTGAAGCTTTCTTT.

This chain uses TRBV27 with TRBJ1-1; D gene unclear. The CDR3 runs to 16 residues. V lost 2 bases and J 3 bases, leaving 16 bases between the germline ends. Germline CDR1 is MNHEY and CDR2 is SMNVEV (reference sequence). As DNA, the CDR3 is TGTGCCAGCAGTTTAACTGGTTCTACGAGTGACACTGAAGCTTTCTTT. It codes for CASSLTGSTSDTEAFF.

V is TRBV19 and J is TRBJ2-7; a weak D match, TRBD2 (6 bases). CDR1 and CDR2 from the germline V gene are LNHDA and SQIVND (reference sequence). With 6 bases removed from V and 0 bases from J, the gap between germline ends came to 12 bases. The CDR3 has 14 residues. In DNA, the CDR3 is TGTGCCAGTAGAAAGGGACTTAGCTCCTACGAGCAGTACTTC. Translating it yields CASRKGLSSYEQYF.